This TCR beta chain was identified during a study of OX40 agonist ivuxolimab in advanced cancers. The wider study: Of the patients, three showed partial responses, one with hepatocellular carcinoma and two with cutaneous melanoma.

Study findings and constraints: It was not determined which antigens were specifically recognized by the peripheral T cells that had undergone clonal expansion. At 0.1 to 3.0 mg/kg, CD4+ and CD8+ blood T cells expanded clonally by week 6.

Notes on this clone: Its antigen is unknown.

V was clipped by 6 bases and J by 2 bases, with 2 bases between them. Germline assignment: CDR1 LNHDA and CDR2 SQIVND (reference sequence). This CDR3 has 11 residues. Profiled with immunoSEQ multiplex PCR; TCRdb holds only in-frame clones, not every one. The data show under 85,000 clones, around nine tenths seen once. The source material was CD4+ or CD8+ T cells sorted from blood, sampled in a trial of the OX40 agonist ivuxolimab. This chain uses TRBV19 with TRBJ2-1; D ambiguous. The TCR comes from an adult with an advanced solid tumor such as melanoma, head and neck, liver or kidney cancer. The CDR3 DNA follows: TGTGCCAGTAGCACCTACAATGAGCAGTTCTTC. Translating gives CASSTYNEQFF. Full variable domain (missing parts from reference TRBV19 and TRBJ2-1): DGGITQSPKYLFRKEGQNVTLSCEQNLNHDAMYWYRQDPGQGLRLIYYSQIVNDFQKGDIAEGYSVSREKKESFPLTVTSAQKNPTAFYLCASSTYNEQFFGPGTRLTVL.